This passage covers 13 T cell receptor beta chains from one sample sequenced in a study of blood T cell repertoires in COVID-19. Produced via immunoSEQ multiplex PCR; TCRdb's table is partial and in-frame only. The sample includes approximately 260,000 clones, 86% seen only once; the top ten take around 3.6%. Sequencing was performed on peripheral blood. Receptors were obtained from a man younger than 30 with active or convalescent COVID-19.

CDR3 in amino acids: CASSQDLRSGVYNEQFF. The CDR3, as DNA: TGTGCCAGCAGCCAAGATCTTCGTAGCGGGGTTTACAATGAGCAGTTCTTC. The chain links TRBV3-1 (or the pseudogene TRBV3-2) to TRBJ2-1; TRBD2 matches at 8 bases. The CDR3 totals 17 residues. Unmatched junction bases numbered 8, after V lost 0 bases and J lost 4 bases. The germline V gene encodes CDR1 LGHDT and CDR2 YNNKEL (reference sequence).

The chain is built from TRBV28 and TRBJ2-5, with TRBD1 matching 10 bases. CDR1 is MDHEN and CDR2 is SYDVKM in the germline V gene. V lost 3 bases, J lost 0 bases, and 4 bases stayed unmatched. The CDR3 runs to 16 residues. CDR3 bases: TGTGCCAGCAGTTTTGGGACAGGGGCTAACCAAGAGACCCAGTACTTC. Amino acids: CASSFGTGANQETQYF.

This rearrangement joins TRBV9 to TRBJ2-7; 13 bases fit TRBD2. Germline values: CDR1 SGDLS, CDR2 YYNGEE. The CDR3 length is 15 residues. V lost 2 bases to trimming and J lost 5 bases; unmatched junction nucleotides: 4. This CDR3 is CASSVGGLAGDEQYF. CDR3 in DNA: TGTGCCAGCAGCGTCGGTGGACTAGCGGGAGACGAGCAGTACTTC. Based on the CDR3 plus reference TRBV9 and TRBJ2-7, the full variable domain is DSGVTQTPKHLITATGQRVTLRCSPRSGDLSVYWYQQSLDQGLQFLIQYYNGEERAKGNILERFSAQQFPDLHSELNLSSLELGDSALYFCASSVGGLAGDEQYFGPGTRLTVT.

This chain connects TRBV19 to TRBJ1-1; 8 bases fit TRBD1. The V gene's germline CDR1 is LNHDA and CDR2 SQIVND (reference sequence). This CDR3 has 16 amino acids. V lost 4 bases and J lost 0; bases outside the gene matches: 7. The CDR3 spells CASSTPGGSVNTEAFF. CDR3 nucleotide sequence: TGTGCCAGTAGTACACCAGGGGGCTCAGTGAACACTGAAGCTTTCTTT.

The J gene is TRBJ1-1, the V gene TRBV18; perhaps TRBD1 as D (6 bases). This CDR3 region has 16 residues. The germline gives CDR1 KGHSH, CDR2 LQKENI. V was shortened by 3 bases and J by 5 bases, with 19 bases between the two germline ends. CDR3 sequence: CASSPSSGGANTEAFF. The CDR3 DNA is TGTGCCAGCTCACCTTCATCTGGGGGCGCAAATACTGAAGCTTTCTTT.

V is TRBV30 and J is TRBJ1-3; D is perhaps TRBD1 (6 bases). CDR3 length equals 12 residues. The V and J ends lost 5 bases and 1 base respectively, with 6 bases between them. From germline, CDR1 is GTSNPN and CDR2 SVGIG (reference sequence). The CDR3 DNA reads TGTGCCTGGGACAGGTCTGGAAACACCATATATTTT. Its translation: CAWDRSGNTIYF.

V and J are TRBV18 and TRBJ2-5, with D possibly TRBD1 on 6 matching bases. This CDR3 contains 15 residues. Germline V gene data show CDR1 as KGHSH and CDR2 as LQKENI. With 0 bases removed from V and 6 bases from J, the gap between germline ends came to 14 bases. CDR3 protein: CASSPPEGVLKTQYF. CDR3 bases: TGTGCCAGCTCACCACCCGAGGGGGTTTTGAAGACCCAGTACTTC.

The genes are TRBV3-1 (or the pseudogene TRBV3-2) and TRBJ2-1; the match to TRBD2 covers 7 bases. The CDR3 has 16 amino acids. V lost 0 bases to trimming and J lost 10 bases; unmatched junction nucleotides: 12. The germline CDR1 and CDR2 sequences are LGHDT and YNNKEL (reference sequence). The CDR3 DNA reads TGTGCCAGCAGCCAAGACGGGGGGAGCTCCAGGAAAGAGCAGTTCTTC. Its protein is CASSQDGGSSRKEQFF.

The genes are TRBV6-5 and TRBJ2-7, with D perhaps matching TRBD2 (5 bases). V was pared by 7 bases and J by 1 base, with 17 bases between. Germline assignment: CDR1 MNHEY and CDR2 SVGAGI. The CDR3 spans 15 residues. CDR3 nucleotide sequence: TGTGCCAGCAAAAAAGAGGGTCTCGGGTCCTACGAGCAGTACTTC. Amino acid sequence: CASKKEGLGSYEQYF.

The chain has TRBV27 and TRBJ1-1; D unresolved. CDR3 size: 13 residues. CDR1 and CDR2 from the germline V gene are MNHEY and SMNVEV (reference sequence). Deletions cut 4 bases from V and 4 bases from J, with 10 bases between. The CDR3 region is CASSYYSSTEAFF. CDR3 DNA sequence: TGTGCCAGCAGTTACTACTCGAGCACTGAAGCTTTCTTT.

V usage is TRBV4-1 and J usage is TRBJ1-2, with a possible D match to TRBD1 (5 bases). This CDR3 contains 12 residues. Trimming cost V 1 base and J 6 bases, with 6 bases left between them. Germline CDR1 is MGHRA and CDR2 is YSYEKL. CDR3 sequence: CASSQVRDGYTF. The CDR3 coding sequence is TGCGCCAGCAGCCAAGTCAGGGATGGCTACACCTTC.

The genes are TRBV6-5 and TRBJ1-6, with TRBD1 matching over 8 bases. CDR1 is MNHEY, CDR2 SVGAGI, per germline. Trimming cost V 2 bases and J 9 bases; bases outside gene matches: 3. This CDR3 is 14 amino acids long. The DNA of the CDR3 is TGTGCCAGCAGTTACGACAGGGGATTTTCACCCCTCCACTTT. Protein product: CASSYDRGFSPLHF.

There are a few counts of this clone. The rearrangement joins TRBV29-1 to TRBJ1-3; a weak D match, TRBD1 (5 bases). CDR3 size: 13 residues. The ends were cut back, 6 bases at V and 0 bases at J, with 9 bases in the middle. Germline V gives CDR1 SQVTM, CDR2 ANQGSEA. The CDR3 sequence: CSVGDSSGNTIYF. The CDR3 DNA reads TGCAGCGTCGGAGACAGCTCTGGAAACACCATATATTTT.